Listed here is a single T cell receptor (beta chain). TCR sequencing used cDNA made by reverse transcription of extracted RNA. TCRdb's copy holds only in-frame clones and misses some; the assay was immunoSEQ multiplex PCR. The table lists approximately 210,000 clones, around 64% of them singletons, with about 1.3% in the top ten. As to treatment: oral pan-JAK inhibitor, 5-10 mg twice daily. The data are from a study of CD8+ T cells in alopecia areata. This CDR3 is 15 amino acids long. From germline, CDR1 is MNHNS and CDR2 SASEGT. V lost 8 bases and J lost 1; bases outside the gene matches: 6. The receptor was derived from a human donor with alopecia areata. Material: CD4+ T cells sorted from blood, obtained at week 49, from a patient treated with tofacitinib. The V call is TRBV6-1, the J call TRBJ2-5, with 11 positions matching TRBD2. The CDR3 region is CASGGTSGIQETQYF. CDR3 DNA: TGTGCCAGCGGGGGGACTAGCGGAATCCAAGAGACCCAGTACTTC.